A single sample gave rise to the 2 T cell receptor beta chains below, sequenced in a study of tissue T cells after allogeneic stem cell transplantation. Sequencing used immunoSEQ multiplex PCR; TCRdb keeps in-frame clones, though not all of them. The table includes a few thousand clones, over 55% detected once. Specimen: tissue from the jejunum, collected at autopsy. The source is a male donor aged 60 or over with lung cancer.

This clone was counted a few times. The chain recombines TRBV7-9 with TRBJ2-5; 12 nucleotides align to TRBD1. The CDR3 spans 14 residues. Germline V gene data show CDR1 as SEHNR and CDR2 as FQNEAQ (reference sequence). The V gene end was trimmed by 3 bases and the J gene end by 7 bases; junction bases not matched to a gene: 3. This CDR3 is CASSLGQGAVTQYF. DNA for the CDR3: TGTGCCAGCAGCTTGGGACAGGGGGCCGTGACCCAGTACTTC.

This clone is classed as medium-sized. This chain connects TRBV5-1 to TRBJ2-3; tentatively, D is TRBD2 (5 bases). V was cut by 0 bases and J by 2 bases, with 7 bases left in between. Germline loops: CDR1 SGHRS, CDR2 YFSETQ. The CDR3 runs to 14 residues. CDR3 amino acids: CASSLAGITDTQYF. The CDR3 coding sequence is TGCGCCAGCAGCTTGGCGGGGATCACAGATACGCAGTATTTT.